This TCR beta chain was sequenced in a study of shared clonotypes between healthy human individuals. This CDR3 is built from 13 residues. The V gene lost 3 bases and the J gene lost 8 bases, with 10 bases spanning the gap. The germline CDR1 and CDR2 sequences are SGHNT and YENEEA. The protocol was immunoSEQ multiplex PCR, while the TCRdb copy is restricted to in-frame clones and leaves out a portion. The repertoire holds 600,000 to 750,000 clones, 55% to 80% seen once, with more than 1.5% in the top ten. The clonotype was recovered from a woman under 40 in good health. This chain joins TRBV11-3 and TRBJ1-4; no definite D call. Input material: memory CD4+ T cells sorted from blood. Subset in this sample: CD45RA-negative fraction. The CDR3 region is CASSFSEYEKLFF. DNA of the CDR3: TGTGCCAGCAGCTTCTCGGAATACGAAAAACTGTTTTTT. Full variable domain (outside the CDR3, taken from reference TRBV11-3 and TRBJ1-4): EAGVVQSPRYKIIEKKQPVAFWCNPISGHNTLYWYLQNLGQGPELLIRYENEEAVDDSQLPKDRFSAERLKGVDSTLKIQPAELGDSAVYLCASSFSEYEKLFFGSGTQLSVL.